This entry concerns a single T cell receptor (beta chain). The target antigen is unknown. This sample was taken from a study of OX40 agonist ivuxolimab in advanced cancers. Study details: The study enrolled dose-escalation patients with hepatocellular carcinoma, melanoma, renal cell or head and neck cancer. Three patients, one with hepatocellular carcinoma and two with cutaneous melanoma, achieved partial responses. Study-wide points: CD4+ and CD8+ blood T cells expanded clonally by week 6 at 0.1 to 3.0 mg/kg. No determination was made of the antigen specificity of the expanded peripheral T cells.

Sequencing used immunoSEQ multiplex PCR; TCRdb keeps in-frame clones, though not all of them. Among around 67,000 clones listed, 70% to 90% were seen once. Per the germline V gene, CDR1 is SGHNT and CDR2 is YYREEE (reference sequence). The V and J ends lost 1 base and 5 bases, in that order; junction bases with no gene match: 3. The length of the CDR3 is 14 residues. J is TRBJ2-1 and V is TRBV5-4; 7 bases are a match to TRBD1. The sample here was CD4+ or CD8+ T cells sorted from blood, taken in a trial of the OX40 agonist ivuxolimab. The receptor's source is an adult with an advanced solid tumor such as melanoma, head and neck, liver or kidney cancer. The CDR3 spells CASSLLQGDNEQFF. DNA of the CDR3: TGTGCCAGCAGCTTGCTTCAGGGGGACAATGAGCAGTTCTTC.